These 23 T cell receptor beta chains share one sample of origin, sequenced in a study of T cells in tuberculosis. Produced via immunoSEQ multiplex PCR; TCRdb's table is partial and in-frame only. The table shows 40,000 to 45,000 clones, with about 95% occurring only once. The specimen was PBMCs. These receptors were collected from a donor aged 10-35 years with latent tuberculosis or without tuberculosis infection. Some clones in this sample may be carry-over from other donors' samples.

CDR3 loop: CASRILAGAHFQETQYF. CDR3 sequence (DNA): TGTGCCAGCAGAATACTAGCGGGAGCCCATTTCCAAGAGACCCAGTACTTC. V gene TRBV2 combines with J gene TRBJ2-5; 11 bases agree with TRBD2. The CDR3 is 17 amino acids. Germline CDR1 SNHLY, CDR2 FYNNEI. V lost 6 bases and J lost 1; bases outside the gene matches: 10. Variable domain in full (rest from reference TRBV2 and TRBJ2-5): EPEVTQTPSHQVTQMGQEVILRCVPISNHLYFYWYRQILGQKVEFLVSFYNNEISEKSEIFDDQFSVERPDGSNFTLKIRSTKLEDSAMYFCASRILAGAHFQETQYFGPGTRLLVL.

CDR3 sequence reads: CASSQGLAGGRDTQYF. The CDR3 coding sequence is TGCGCCAGCAGCCAAGGCCTGGCGGGAGGGCGGGATACGCAGTATTTT. This chain uses TRBV4-3 with TRBJ2-3, with TRBD2 matching over 9 bases. Germline V gene lookup returns CDR1 LGHNA and CDR2 YSLEER. V dropped 1 base and J dropped 6; count of bases not matched to a gene: 8. CDR3 length: 16 amino acids.

V gene TRBV4-3 combines with J gene TRBJ2-7, with TRBD2 matching over 8 bases. Trimming at V came to 0 bases and at J to 7 bases, leaving 11 bases not matched to a gene. The CDR3 is 16 amino acids. Germline CDR1 reads LGHNA; CDR2 reads YSLEER. The CDR3 sequence: CASSQDYQGTRGEQYF. Here the CDR3 DNA reads TGCGCCAGCAGCCAAGATTATCAAGGGACTAGGGGGGAGCAGTACTTC.

V usage is TRBV6-1 and J usage is TRBJ1-5, with TRBD1 identical over 7 bases. The germline gives CDR1 MNHNS, CDR2 SASEGT. This CDR3 spans 15 amino acids. V dropped 3 bases and J dropped 4; count of bases not matched to a gene: 6. CDR3 residues: CASSDGTDINQPQHF. The DNA for the CDR3 is TGTGCCAGCAGTGATGGGACAGATATAAATCAGCCCCAGCATTTT.

The CDR3 nucleotides read TGTGCCAGCAGTGTCAATCAGCGAGATAATGAAAAACTGTTTTTT. It specifies CASSVNQRDNEKLFF. This rearrangement joins TRBV6-1 to TRBJ1-4; D unresolved. Deletions cut 4 bases from V and 4 bases from J, with 13 bases between. The CDR3 has 15 residues. Per germline, CDR1 MNHNS and CDR2 SASEGT.

V usage is TRBV6-5 and J usage is TRBJ1-2; 8 positions match TRBD1. J was trimmed by 0 bases and V by 5 bases; bases with no gene match: 2. The V gene's germline CDR1 is MNHEY and CDR2 SVGAGI. The CDR3 length is 14 residues. The CDR3 reads CASSRTGTNYGYTF. DNA of the CDR3: TGTGCCAGCAGTCGGACAGGGACTAACTATGGCTACACCTTC.

This chain joins TRBV7-9 and TRBJ1-1; no clear D gene. Germline values: CDR1 SEHNR, CDR2 FQNEAQ (reference sequence). Trimming stripped 1 base from V and 7 bases from J, with 10 bases between. The CDR3 loop spans 13 amino acids. CDR3 nucleotide sequence: TGTGCCAGCAGCTTAGTAGTCAAGATTGAAGCTTTCTTT. Amino acids: CASSLVVKIEAFF.

The V and J genes are TRBV28 and TRBJ2-2; 12 nucleotides match TRBD2. The CDR3 spans 16 residues. The V and J ends lost 6 bases and 2 bases, in that order; junction bases with no gene match: 4. Germline V gene sequence: CDR1 MDHEN, CDR2 SYDVKM. The CDR3 coding sequence is TGTGCCAGCAGCCTAGCGGGAGGGTTTAACACCGGGGAGCTGTTTTTT. Translated: CASSLAGGFNTGELFF.

The chain has TRBV6-1 and TRBJ1-2; D not resolved. The CDR3 is 13 residues long. Per germline, CDR1 MNHNS and CDR2 SASEGT. The ends were cut back, 1 base at V and 2 bases at J, with 5 bases in the middle. CDR3 sequence (DNA): TGTGCCAGCAGTGAAGTCGTAAACTATGGCTACACCTTC. Protein: CASSEVVNYGYTF.

The chain links TRBV21-1 to TRBJ1-4; the table's D call, TRBD1, has no DNA check behind it. TRBV21-1 is designated a pseudogene. CDR3 length: 16 residues. CDR3 coding DNA: TGTGCCAGCAGCAAAAAGTCGGCCAGGGTCAATGAAAAACTGTTTTTT. Amino acid sequence: CASSKKSARVNEKLFF.

The chain couples TRBV4-2 to TRBJ2-7; D is perhaps TRBD2 (6 bases). There are 14 residues in the CDR3. Germline V gene sequence: CDR1 LGHNA, CDR2 YNFKEQ. Trimming cost V 1 base and J 3 bases, with 10 bases left between them. DNA for the CDR3: TGTGCCAGCAGCCAAGGGAGGGGTCTCTACGAGCAGTACTTC. Translation gives CASSQGRGLYEQYF.

This chain connects TRBV7-3 to TRBJ2-7, with D unclear. This CDR3 is built from 14 residues. Germline loops: CDR1 SGHTA, CDR2 FQGTGA. The germline V and J ends were trimmed by 2 bases and 2 bases, with 10 bases remaining between them. The CDR3 region is CASSLAGIPYEQYF. CDR3 in DNA: TGTGCCAGCAGCTTAGCAGGTATCCCCTACGAGCAGTACTTC.

CDR3 DNA sequence: TGTGCCAGCAGACTACCCGGACAGGAGAACACTGAAGCTTTCTTT. The encoded protein is CASRLPGQENTEAFF. The rearrangement links TRBV6-5 to TRBJ1-1; 7 positions match TRBD1. The CDR3 is made up of 15 amino acids. Losses at the gene ends were 6 bases for V and 1 base for J; bases not matched to a gene: 8. Germline CDR1 reads MNHEY; CDR2 reads SVGAGI.

The rearrangement joins TRBV6-5 to TRBJ1-2; tentatively, D is TRBD1 (5 bases). From germline, CDR1 is MNHEY and CDR2 SVGAGI. V lost 6 bases, J lost 5 bases, and 16 bases lay in between. The CDR3 is made up of 14 amino acids. The CDR3 nucleotides are TGTGCCAGCAGCAAGGGGCAGGGTGCATATGGCTACACCTTC. Amino acid sequence: CASSKGQGAYGYTF.

This chain links TRBV7-9 with TRBJ2-1, with TRBD2 matching 7 bases. The V and J ends lost 0 bases and 7 bases, in that order; junction bases with no gene match: 3. This CDR3 comprises 14 residues. The germline V gene encodes CDR1 SEHNR and CDR2 FQNEAQ (reference sequence). CDR3: CASSLAGGHNEQFF. The CDR3 DNA sequence: TGTGCCAGCAGCTTAGCGGGAGGGCATAATGAGCAGTTCTTC.

This clone was seen a few times. V is TRBV19 and J is TRBJ1-5; the D gene is possibly TRBD1 (5 bases). The CDR3 runs 15 residues. V was shortened by 3 bases and J by 0 bases, with 9 bases between the two germline ends. Germline CDR1 LNHDA, CDR2 SQIVND (reference sequence). The CDR3 DNA is TGTGCCAGTAGTATGTGGGGGGATAGCAATCAGCCCCAGCATTTT. Translation gives CASSMWGDSNQPQHF.

The chain recombines TRBV9 with TRBJ1-1, with TRBD1 matching 10 bases. CDR1 is SGDLS and CDR2 is YYNGEE in the germline V gene. The CDR3 consists of 15 residues. V lost 0 bases and J lost 3; bases outside the gene matches: 2. The CDR3 coding sequence is TGTGCCAGCAGCGTAGAGGACAGGGGGTACACTGAAGCTTTCTTT. This gives the protein CASSVEDRGYTEAFF.

The chain is built from TRBV5-1 and TRBJ2-5; TRBD2 matches at 11 bases. The V gene end was trimmed by 0 bases and the J gene end by 4 bases; junction bases not matched to a gene: 5. CDR1 and CDR2 from the germline V gene are SGHRS and YFSETQ. The CDR3 loop spans 16 amino acids. The CDR3 bases are TGCGCCAGCAGCTTGGGTACTAGCGGGAGACTAGAGACCCAGTACTTC. Its protein product is CASSLGTSGRLETQYF.

The gene calls are TRBV21-1 and TRBJ1-5; the listed D gene, TRBD1, was not tested against the DNA. TRBV21-1 is listed as a pseudogene. This CDR3 is 14 amino acids long. The CDR3 region is CASGTGLWGQPQHF. In DNA form, the CDR3 reads TGTGCCAGCGGAACAGGGCTATGGGGCCAGCCCCAGCATTTT.

The sample holds one count of this clone. The V gene is TRBV27, the J gene TRBJ2-7; tentative D call: TRBD1 (6 bases). The CDR3 is 15 residues long. Germline-derived CDR1 and CDR2 are MNHEY and SMNVEV (reference sequence). V gave up 5 bases and J gave up 2 bases, with 16 bases separating them. CDR3 sequence: CASSMLGTNPYEQYF. In DNA form, the CDR3 reads TGTGCCAGCAGTATGCTCGGGACAAATCCCTACGAGCAGTACTTC.

The rearrangement links TRBV4-3 to TRBJ2-2; the D is unclear. This CDR3 is 20 amino acids long. V was shortened by 0 bases and J by 5 bases, with 25 bases between the two germline ends. The germline CDR1 and CDR2 sequences are LGHNA and YSLEER. CDR3 nucleotide sequence: TGCGCCAGCAGCCAAGAACGTCCGTGGCGACAAAATTCAATGACCGGGGAGCTGTTTTTT. Amino acid sequence: CASSQERPWRQNSMTGELFF.

The chain couples TRBV9 to TRBJ1-2; D possibly corresponds to TRBD1 (5 bases). With 3 bases removed from V and 4 bases from J, the gap between germline ends came to 10 bases. The germline V gene has CDR1 SGDLS and CDR2 YYNGEE. The CDR3 spans 13 residues. For the CDR3, the DNA is TGTGCCAGCAGCGAGACAGCACTCTATGGCTACACCTTC. This sequence encodes CASSETALYGYTF.

The rearrangement joins TRBV4-3 to TRBJ1-1, with D uncertain. The CDR3 is made up of 15 amino acids. The germline gives CDR1 LGHNA, CDR2 YSLEER. Trimming pared 3 bases from V and 11 bases from J, leaving 22 bases between. In DNA form, the CDR3 reads TGCGCCAGCAGCCAGGAGGTTCCTTGGCTGGGCAGCGCTTTCTTT. Translated, it gives CASSQEVPWLGSAFF.